Listed below are T cell receptor beta chains from one sample, sequenced in a study of shared clonotypes between healthy human individuals. Using immunoSEQ multiplex PCR, the repertoire was profiled, and TCRdb retains in-frame clones only, with some absent. The table records some 470,000 clones, 75% to 85% of them present only once. Sample: PBMCs. The receptors were sampled from a woman aged 40 to 50 in good health. Some clones in this sample may be carry-over from other donors' samples. Each CDR3 is given with its conserved first and last residue. The D gene is left open where the match is weak. Only some rows state a clone size, as once, few, many or a class for expanded clones.

j_call: TRBJ2-2
clone_size: NA
d_call: NA
v_call: TRBV5-1
cdr3_aa: CASSLSSVAGELFF
cdr3_nt: TGCGCCAGCAGCTTATCTAGCGTGGCAGGGGAGCTGTTTTTT

j_call: TRBJ2-7
clone_size: NA
d_call: NA
v_call: TRBV6-1
cdr3_aa: CASSERQGLLRHYEQYF
cdr3_nt: TGTGCCAGCAGTGAGAGACAGGGACTCCTAAGACATTACGAGCAGTACTTC

j_call: TRBJ2-3
clone_size: NA
d_call: TRBD2
v_call: TRBV9
cdr3_aa: CASSVAGLAGTDTQYF
cdr3_nt: TGTGCCAGCAGCGTAGCTGGGCTAGCGGGCACAGATACGCAGTATTTT

j_call: TRBJ2-5
clone_size: NA
d_call: TRBD1
v_call: TRBV18
cdr3_aa: CASSPPGQGGETQYF
cdr3_nt: TGTGCCAGCTCACCACCAGGACAGGGCGGAGAGACCCAGTACTTC

j_call: TRBJ2-1
clone_size: NA
d_call: NA
v_call: TRBV7-3
cdr3_aa: CASSATSGTYNEQFF
cdr3_nt: TGTGCCAGCAGCGCTACCAGTGGAACCTACAATGAGCAGTTCTTC

j_call: TRBJ2-3
clone_size: NA
d_call: NA
v_call: TRBV18
cdr3_aa: CASSPSNRGTDTQYF
cdr3_nt: TGTGCCAGCTCACCATCAAACCGGGGCACAGATACGCAGTATTTT

j_call: TRBJ2-1
clone_size: NA
d_call: TRBD2
v_call: TRBV6-5
cdr3_aa: CASRGAGIYNEQFF
cdr3_nt: TGTGCCAGCAGGGGAGCGGGAATCTACAATGAGCAGTTCTTC

j_call: TRBJ2-1
clone_size: NA
d_call: NA
v_call: TRBV7-2
cdr3_aa: CASSLVDSRTEQFF
cdr3_nt: TGTGCCAGCAGCTTAGTGGACTCCCGTACTGAGCAGTTCTTC

j_call: TRBJ2-1
clone_size: NA
d_call: TRBD2
v_call: TRBV5-8
cdr3_aa: CASSFSGRAMDEQFF
cdr3_nt: TGTGCCAGCAGCTTTAGCGGGAGGGCCATGGATGAGCAGTTCTTC

j_call: TRBJ2-3
clone_size: NA
d_call: NA
v_call: TRBV6-4
cdr3_aa: CASSEVGGSSTDTQYF
cdr3_nt: TGTGCCAGCAGTGAAGTAGGCGGGTCTAGCACAGATACGCAGTATTTT

j_call: TRBJ1-2
clone_size: many
d_call: NA
v_call: TRBV2
cdr3_aa: CASSEQGNYGYTF
cdr3_nt: TGTGCCAGCAGTGAACAAGGAAACTATGGCTACACCTTC

j_call: TRBJ2-1
clone_size: once
d_call: NA
v_call: TRBV7-3
cdr3_aa: CASSVRDSYNEQFF
cdr3_nt: TGTGCCAGCAGCGTCAGGGATTCCTACAATGAGCAGTTCTTC

j_call: TRBJ2-6
clone_size: NA
d_call: NA
v_call: TRBV28
cdr3_aa: CASSLGGGLSGANVLTF
cdr3_nt: TGTGCCAGCAGTTTAGGCGGCGGTCTCTCTGGGGCCAACGTCCTGACTTTC

j_call: TRBJ2-5
clone_size: NA
d_call: TRBD2
v_call: TRBV7-3
cdr3_aa: CASSPWGERELQETQYF
cdr3_nt: TGTGCCAGCAGCCCTTGGGGAGAGCGGGAGCTCCAAGAGACCCAGTACTTC

j_call: TRBJ1-2
clone_size: NA
d_call: NA
v_call: TRBV2
cdr3_aa: CASSVEGGYGYTF
cdr3_nt: TGTGCCAGCAGTGTTGAGGGGGGCTATGGCTACACCTTC

j_call: TRBJ2-2
clone_size: NA
d_call: TRBD2
v_call: TRBV29-1
cdr3_aa: CSVGTSGSTGELFF
cdr3_nt: TGCAGCGTTGGGACTAGCGGGAGCACCGGGGAGCTGTTTTTT

j_call: TRBJ2-7
clone_size: few
d_call: TRBD1
v_call: TRBV30
cdr3_aa: CAWSMRGQGYEQYF
cdr3_nt: TGTGCCTGGAGTATGCGCGGACAGGGCTACGAGCAGTACTTC

j_call: TRBJ1-1
clone_size: NA
d_call: TRBD1
v_call: TRBV2
cdr3_aa: CARGGTGVDTEAFF
cdr3_nt: TGTGCCAGAGGGGGTACAGGGGTGGACACTGAAGCTTTCTTT

j_call: TRBJ2-2
clone_size: NA
d_call: NA
v_call: TRBV5-1
cdr3_aa: CASSLWSGLGTGELFF
cdr3_nt: TGCGCCAGCAGCTTGTGGTCTGGACTCGGCACCGGGGAGCTGTTTTTT

j_call: TRBJ2-5
clone_size: few
d_call: NA
v_call: TRBV2
cdr3_aa: CASSEVRVEETQYF
cdr3_nt: TGTGCCAGCAGTGAAGTCAGGGTGGAAGAGACCCAGTACTTC

j_call: TRBJ2-7
clone_size: once
d_call: TRBD1
v_call: TRBV2
cdr3_aa: CASGGTGDHEQYF
cdr3_nt: TGTGCCAGCGGGGGGACAGGGGACCACGAGCAGTACTTC

j_call: TRBJ1-1
clone_size: many
d_call: TRBD1
v_call: TRBV30
cdr3_aa: CAWSPQGAPSTEAFF
cdr3_nt: TGTGCCTGGAGTCCCCAGGGGGCGCCCAGCACTGAAGCTTTCTTT

j_call: TRBJ2-1
clone_size: medium-sized
d_call: NA
v_call: TRBV12-2
cdr3_aa: CASRLGALAGGSDEQFF
cdr3_nt: TGTGCAAGTCGCTTAGGGGCCCTAGCGGGAGGGAGCGATGAGCAGTTCTTC

j_call: TRBJ2-6
clone_size: NA
d_call: NA
v_call: TRBV27
cdr3_aa: CASSLGQISSGANVLTF
cdr3_nt: TGTGCCAGCAGTTTGGGCCAGATAAGCTCTGGGGCCAACGTCCTGACTTTC

j_call: TRBJ2-3
clone_size: NA
d_call: NA
v_call: TRBV28
cdr3_aa: CASRLATDTQYF
cdr3_nt: TGTGCCAGCAGACTAGCCACAGATACGCAGTATTTT

j_call: TRBJ2-1
clone_size: NA
d_call: NA
v_call: TRBV29-1
cdr3_aa: CSVPNRKFF
cdr3_nt: TGCAGCGTGCCTAATAGAAAGTTCTTC

j_call: TRBJ1-3
clone_size: NA
d_call: NA
v_call: TRBV5-4
cdr3_aa: CASTNMGGRSGNTIYF
cdr3_nt: TGTGCCAGCACCAACATGGGGGGACGCTCTGGAAACACCATATATTTT

j_call: TRBJ1-5
clone_size: NA
d_call: TRBD1
v_call: TRBV28
cdr3_aa: CASSPGGAVQPQHF
cdr3_nt: TGTGCCAGCAGCCCAGGGGGCGCAGTTCAGCCCCAGCATTTT

j_call: TRBJ2-7
clone_size: NA
d_call: NA
v_call: TRBV7-2
cdr3_aa: CASSLTGREQYF
cdr3_nt: TGTGCCAGCAGCTTAACAGGGCGTGAGCAGTACTTC

j_call: TRBJ1-1
clone_size: few
d_call: TRBD1
v_call: TRBV2
cdr3_aa: CASGRGRPEAFF
cdr3_nt: TGTGCCAGCGGCAGGGGGAGGCCTGAAGCTTTCTTT

j_call: TRBJ2-1
clone_size: NA
d_call: NA
v_call: TRBV5-1
cdr3_aa: CASSRQAGANNEQFF
cdr3_nt: TGCGCCAGCAGCCGACAAGCAGGGGCTAACAATGAGCAGTTCTTC

j_call: TRBJ2-3
clone_size: NA
d_call: NA
v_call: TRBV7-3
cdr3_aa: CASSLGSGTDTQYF
cdr3_nt: TGTGCCAGCAGCTTGGGAAGTGGCACAGATACGCAGTATTTT

j_call: TRBJ2-2
clone_size: NA
d_call: TRBD2
v_call: TRBV7-2
cdr3_aa: CASSKAGTNTGELFF
cdr3_nt: TGTGCCAGCAGCAAAGCGGGAACGAACACCGGGGAGCTGTTTTTT

j_call: TRBJ2-1
clone_size: NA
d_call: TRBD1
v_call: TRBV9
cdr3_aa: CASSVAEGARQQFF
cdr3_nt: TGTGCCAGCAGCGTAGCTGAGGGGGCGAGACAGCAGTTCTTC

j_call: TRBJ1-5
clone_size: NA
d_call: NA
v_call: TRBV27
cdr3_aa: CASSSLNQPQHF
cdr3_nt: TGTGCCAGCAGTTCCCTCAATCAGCCCCAGCATTTT

j_call: TRBJ2-1
clone_size: NA
d_call: TRBD2
v_call: TRBV27
cdr3_aa: CASKVGSGSRNEQFF
cdr3_nt: TGTGCCTCGAAAGTAGGTAGCGGGAGTAGGAATGAGCAGTTCTTC

j_call: TRBJ2-1
clone_size: NA
d_call: TRBD1
v_call: TRBV11-2
cdr3_aa: CASSLGQGAYNEQFF
cdr3_nt: TGTGCCAGCAGCCTCGGACAGGGGGCCTACAATGAGCAGTTCTTC

j_call: TRBJ2-2
clone_size: once
d_call: NA
v_call: TRBV11-2
cdr3_aa: CASSPRAGVDTGELFF
cdr3_nt: TGTGCCAGCAGCCCCCGGGCCGGGGTGGACACCGGGGAGCTGTTTTTT

j_call: TRBJ2-1
clone_size: NA
d_call: TRBD2
v_call: TRBV5-4
cdr3_aa: CASSPGGPYNEQFF
cdr3_nt: TGTGCCAGCAGCCCGGGGGGTCCCTACAATGAGCAGTTCTTC

j_call: TRBJ2-7
clone_size: NA
d_call: NA
v_call: TRBV4-1
cdr3_aa: CASSQDSREEQYF
cdr3_nt: TGCGCCAGCAGCCAAGATTCCCGGGAAGAGCAGTACTTC

j_call: TRBJ2-7
clone_size: NA
d_call: TRBD2
v_call: TRBV5-1
cdr3_aa: CASSLGGLAESTEQYF
cdr3_nt: TGCGCCAGCAGCTTGGGGGGACTAGCGGAATCCACCGAGCAGTACTTC

j_call: TRBJ1-2
clone_size: NA
d_call: NA
v_call: TRBV4-1
cdr3_aa: CASSQEGSGIWSGYTF
cdr3_nt: TGCGCCAGCAGCCAAGAAGGATCAGGGATCTGGAGTGGCTACACCTTC

j_call: TRBJ2-7
clone_size: NA
d_call: TRBD2
v_call: TRBV25-1
cdr3_aa: CASSESPSGYEQYF
cdr3_nt: TGTGCCAGCAGTGAATCACCTAGCGGCTACGAGCAGTACTTC

j_call: TRBJ1-4
clone_size: NA
d_call: TRBD1
v_call: TRBV7-2
cdr3_aa: CASSIRDRSNEKLFF
cdr3_nt: TGTGCCAGCAGCATCCGGGACAGGTCTAATGAAAAACTGTTTTTT

j_call: TRBJ2-5
clone_size: NA
d_call: NA
v_call: TRBV7-9
cdr3_aa: CASSLQVNQETQYF
cdr3_nt: TGTGCCAGCAGCTTGCAGGTCAACCAAGAGACCCAGTACTTC

j_call: TRBJ2-7
clone_size: NA
d_call: NA
v_call: TRBV5-1
cdr3_aa: CASSLNGVTYEQYF
cdr3_nt: TGCGCCAGCAGCTTGAACGGGGTTACCTACGAGCAGTACTTC

j_call: TRBJ1-1
clone_size: few
d_call: NA
v_call: TRBV18
cdr3_aa: CASSPFTGTTEAFF
cdr3_nt: TGTGCCAGCTCACCCTTTACAGGGACGACTGAAGCTTTCTTT

j_call: TRBJ1-1
clone_size: few
d_call: TRBD1
v_call: TRBV6-6
cdr3_aa: CASKQGATTEAFF
cdr3_nt: TGTGCCAGCAAACAGGGGGCCACCACTGAAGCTTTCTTT

j_call: TRBJ1-2
clone_size: NA
d_call: TRBD1
v_call: TRBV4-1
cdr3_aa: CASSTGQGAVVGYTF
cdr3_nt: TGCGCCAGCAGCACTGGACAGGGGGCAGTCGTTGGCTACACCTTC

j_call: TRBJ2-6
clone_size: few
d_call: NA
v_call: TRBV27
cdr3_aa: CASQGFSGANVLTF
cdr3_nt: TGTGCCAGCCAAGGGTTCTCTGGGGCCAACGTCCTGACTTTC

j_call: TRBJ2-1
clone_size: NA
d_call: NA
v_call: TRBV4-3
cdr3_aa: CASSQLLSSGSYNEQFF
cdr3_nt: TGCGCCAGCAGCCAACTCTTGTCCTCCGGGTCCTACAATGAGCAGTTCTTC

j_call: TRBJ1-5
clone_size: NA
d_call: NA
v_call: TRBV19
cdr3_aa: CASSSLNQPQHF
cdr3_nt: TGTGCCAGTAGTAGCCTTAATCAGCCCCAGCATTTT

j_call: TRBJ2-2
clone_size: NA
d_call: NA
v_call: TRBV11-2
cdr3_aa: CASSLARIGVVGELFF
cdr3_nt: TGTGCCAGCAGCTTAGCTAGGATAGGGGTGGTCGGGGAGCTGTTTTTT

j_call: TRBJ2-3
clone_size: NA
d_call: NA
v_call: TRBV5-4
cdr3_aa: CASSAPLGDTQYF
cdr3_nt: TGTGCCAGCAGCGCACCGCTCGGGGATACGCAGTATTTT

j_call: TRBJ2-5
clone_size: NA
d_call: NA
v_call: TRBV5-1
cdr3_aa: CASSQFIDYAQETQYF
cdr3_nt: TGCGCCAGCAGCCAATTTATTGACTATGCTCAAGAGACCCAGTACTTC

j_call: TRBJ1-5
clone_size: NA
d_call: NA
v_call: TRBV28
cdr3_aa: CASSFLGQPNQPQHF
cdr3_nt: TGTGCCAGCAGTTTCCTGGGGCAGCCAAATCAGCCCCAGCATTTT

j_call: TRBJ2-7
clone_size: NA
d_call: NA
v_call: TRBV9
cdr3_aa: CASSVANQGRTYEQYF
cdr3_nt: TGTGCCAGCAGCGTAGCTAACCAGGGGCGAACCTACGAGCAGTACTTC